Listed below are T cell receptor beta chains from one sample, sequenced in a study of T cell responses to AZD1222 COVID-19 vaccine. This table comes from immunoSEQ multiplex PCR, and its TCRdb copy is limited to in-frame clones, with some not included. The table shows 150,000 to 200,000 clones, with around 93% occurring only once. The source was peripheral blood, collected on day 0 of AZD1222 vaccination. The receptors come from an adult in good health. CDR3s include the opening cysteine and the closing phenylalanine or tryptophan. The D gene is left open where the match is weak. Expanded clones are given a class, and other clones once, few, many or no size at all.

D: TRBD2; J: TRBJ2-5; V: TRBV5-1; size: .; DNA: TGCGCCAGCAGCCCTGGACTAGCGGGCTTCCAAGAGACCCAGTACTTC; CDR3: CASSPGLAGFQETQYF
D: .; J: TRBJ1-5; V: TRBV6-5; size: .; DNA: TGTGCCAGCATGCTCTATAAAAATCAGCCCCAGCATTTT; CDR3: CASMLYKNQPQHF
D: TRBD1; J: TRBJ2-5; V: TRBV4-2; size: .; DNA: TGTGCCAGCAGCGCCCGACAGGGGGCGATTTCCGAGACCCAGTACTTC; CDR3: CASSARQGAISETQYF
D: .; J: TRBJ1-3; V: TRBV15; size: .; DNA: TGTGCCACCAGCAGAGAACAGGGAGGAGGCACCATATATTTT; CDR3: CATSREQGGGTIYF
D: .; J: TRBJ2-3; V: TRBV18; size: .; DNA: TGTGCCAGCTCACCACCGTTCCGGGGGAGCACAGATACGCAGTATTTT; CDR3: CASSPPFRGSTDTQYF
D: .; J: TRBJ1-2; V: TRBV28; size: .; DNA: TGTGCCAGCAGGGGACGGAAGACCTATGGCTACACCTTC; CDR3: CASRGRKTYGYTF
D: .; J: TRBJ2-2; V: TRBV24-1; size: .; DNA: TGTGCCACCAGTGATTGGGCCACGGGACCCAACACCGGGGAGCTGTTTTTT; CDR3: CATSDWATGPNTGELFF
D: .; J: TRBJ2-5; V: TRBV7-8; size: .; DNA: TGTGCCAGCACCCTCGTTAGGGGACAAGAGACCCAGTACTTC; CDR3: CASTLVRGQETQYF
D: TRBD1; J: TRBJ1-2; V: TRBV7-8; size: .; DNA: TGTGCCAGCAGCTTGCAGGGGGAGATTAACTATGGCTACACCTTC; CDR3: CASSLQGEINYGYTF
D: .; J: TRBJ2-2; V: TRBV18; size: once; DNA: TGTGCCAGCTCATCCTCGGCCGGGGAGCTGTTTTTT; CDR3: CASSSSAGELFF
D: .; J: TRBJ1-6; V: TRBV28; size: .; DNA: TGTGCCAGCAGTCCAGGGAGGGAATCACCCCTCCACTTT; CDR3: CASSPGRESPLHF
D: TRBD1; J: TRBJ2-3; V: TRBV7-8; size: .; DNA: TGTGCCAGCAGCTCCGGACAGGGGGCCTTAGCAGATACGCAGTATTTT; CDR3: CASSSGQGALADTQYF
D: TRBD1; J: TRBJ2-2; V: TRBV6-5; size: .; DNA: TGTGCCAGCAGTCGACAGGGCGCGAACACCGGGGAGCTGTTTTTT; CDR3: CASSRQGANTGELFF
D: .; J: TRBJ2-4; V: TRBV28; size: .; DNA: TGTGCCAGCAGGAGACTAGGGGCAAACATTCAGTACTTC; CDR3: CASRRLGANIQYF
D: .; J: TRBJ2-2; V: TRBV25-1; size: .; DNA: TGTGCCAGCAGTGACCCGAGGGGGGCGAACACCGGGGAGCTGTTTTTT; CDR3: CASSDPRGANTGELFF
D: .; J: TRBJ2-3; V: TRBV3-1/TRBV3-2; size: .; DNA: TGTGCCAGCAGCATGAGGGGGAGAGATACGCAGTATTTT; CDR3: CASSMRGRDTQYF
D: .; J: TRBJ1-1; V: TRBV19; size: once; DNA: TGTGCCAGTAGTATAAGTCGGCGGCTGAACACTGAAGCTTTCTTT; CDR3: CASSISRRLNTEAFF
D: .; J: TRBJ2-1; V: TRBV5-6; size: .; DNA: TGTGCCAGCAGGCCCCCACTGGAAATTTCGCTCAATGAGCAGTTCTTC; CDR3: CASRPPLEISLNEQFF
D: .; J: TRBJ1-6; V: TRBV13; size: .; DNA: TGTGCCAGCAGCGCCCGGGTGGGCCCAAATTCACCCCTCCACTTT; CDR3: CASSARVGPNSPLHF
D: .; J: TRBJ1-5; V: TRBV3-1/TRBV3-2; size: .; DNA: TGTGCCAGCAGCTCCGGACATCAGAATCAGCCCCAGCATTTT; CDR3: CASSSGHQNQPQHF
D: TRBD1; J: TRBJ2-2; V: TRBV7-2; size: .; DNA: TGTGCCAGCAGCTTAGTACAGGGGGCCACCGGGGAGCTGTTTTTT; CDR3: CASSLVQGATGELFF
D: TRBD1; J: TRBJ1-6; V: TRBV19; size: .; DNA: TGTGCCAGTAGTCCCAGACAGGGGGCGGGTATGCGTTCACCCCTCCACTTT; CDR3: CASSPRQGAGMRSPLHF
D: .; J: TRBJ2-7; V: TRBV27; size: .; DNA: TGTGCCAGCAGTTTATCGAGGCAGGGTCCCAACGAGCAGTACTTC; CDR3: CASSLSRQGPNEQYF